One sample yielded the 29 T cell receptor beta chains listed below, sequenced in a study of T-cell reconstitution after alpha-beta-depleted transplantation in children. A TCRbeta library incorporating unique molecular identifiers was prepared. TCRdb called the PCR reads again in MiXCR, with one record for every CDR3 protein. Among around 370,000 distinct CDR3 sequences, around 10% were seen once, and the ten largest hold approximately 2.3%. This material consisted of PBMCs from the stem cell graft donor, taken from the stem cell graft. These receptor sequences come from a human donor who donated a stem cell graft to a child with acute lymphoblastic leukemia.

This clonotype came up a few times. The chain employs TRBV24-1 and TRBJ2-3; maybe TRBD1 (6 bases). Germline-derived CDR1 and CDR2 are KGHDR and SFDVKD. The V and J ends lost 3 bases and 4 bases respectively, with 13 bases between them. There are 15 residues in the CDR3. As DNA, the CDR3 is TGTGCCACCAGTGATGTGACCAGGGGAGCAGATACGCAGTATTTT. Protein: CATSDVTRGADTQYF.

This rearrangement joins TRBV6-6 to TRBJ2-7; 10 nucleotides match TRBD1. The CDR3 runs 13 residues. Trimming took 6 bases from V and 4 from J; bases not matched to a gene: 3. Germline V CDR1 and CDR2: MNHNY, SVGAGI (reference sequence). The CDR3, as DNA: TGTGCCAGCAGGGGACAGGGGACATACGAGCAGTACTTC. Its protein product is CASRGQGTYEQYF.

The chain couples TRBV5-1 to TRBJ1-1; weak D call: TRBD1 (5 bases). Germline CDR1 SGHRS, CDR2 YFSETQ. The CDR3 runs to 14 residues. V gave up 7 bases and J gave up 2 bases, with 15 bases separating them. DNA of the CDR3: TGCGCCAGCTCACCGGACAACCGAAACACTGAAGCTTTCTTT. It translates to CASSPDNRNTEAFF.

The rearrangement uses TRBV12-3 or TRBV12-4 and TRBJ2-7, with D perhaps matching TRBD1 or TRBD2 (6 bases each). The CDR3 covers 13 residues. Trimming cost V 8 bases and J 6 bases, with 17 bases left between them. The CDR3 sequence is CASVKSGGREQYF. For the CDR3, the DNA is TGTGCCAGCGTAAAGTCCGGGGGCCGCGAGCAGTACTTC.

The chain uses TRBV5-1 and TRBJ1-5, with unresolved D. CDR1 is SGHRS and CDR2 is YFSETQ in the germline V gene. CDR3 length: 15 residues. Trimming pared 0 bases from V and 3 bases from J, leaving 10 bases between. Here the CDR3 DNA reads TGCGCCAGCAGCTTGGATCGGGGTCCCAATCAGCCCCAGCATTTT. Translation: CASSLDRGPNQPQHF.

This chain links TRBV5-1 with TRBJ1-1, with D possibly being TRBD1 (5 bases). The ends were cut back, 4 bases at V and 3 bases at J, with 16 bases in the middle. The CDR3 is 15 residues long. Germline loops: CDR1 SGHRS, CDR2 YFSETQ. The CDR3 bases are TGCGCCAGCAGCCGGCTCTGGGGGGGAGACACTGAAGCTTTCTTT. This encodes CASSRLWGGDTEAFF.

This clonotype was seen ten or more times. The chain couples TRBV15 to TRBJ2-5; 7 bases match TRBD1. With 8 bases clipped from V and 1 base from J, the junction kept 10 bases outside the gene matches. The CDR3 length is 15 residues. Germline loops: CDR1 LNHNV, CDR2 YYDKDF (reference sequence). CDR3 sequence (DNA): TGTGCCACCGGAAGACAGGGCCACACCCAAGAGACCCAGTACTTC. It specifies CATGRQGHTQETQYF.

This clonotype appeared many times. The CDR3 coding sequence is TGCAGTGCTGGACAGACAGGGTATCAGCCCCAGCATTTT. This gives the protein CSAGQTGYQPQHF. The chain couples TRBV20-1 to TRBJ1-5; 7 bases are shared with TRBD1. The V gene end was trimmed by 5 bases and the J gene end by 5 bases; junction bases not matched to a gene: 6. CDR3 size: 13 residues. The V gene's germline CDR1 is DFQATT and CDR2 SNEGSKA (reference sequence).

The chain couples TRBV28 to TRBJ2-7; 8 nucleotides line up with TRBD2. Germline CDR1 is MDHEN and CDR2 is SYDVKM. CDR3 length equals 15 residues. V shed 3 bases, J shed 2 bases, and the junction held 6 bases outside the gene matches. CDR3: CASSFGTREPYEQYF. CDR3 nucleotides: TGTGCCAGCAGTTTCGGGACTAGGGAACCCTACGAGCAGTACTTC.

This clonotype occurred many times. This chain links TRBV10-3 with TRBJ2-1, with 9 bases identical to TRBD2. The ends lost 7 bases at V and 8 bases at J; junction bases unmatched: 9. Per germline, CDR1 ENHRY and CDR2 SYGVKD. There are 14 residues in the CDR3. The CDR3 DNA sequence: TGTGCCATCAATAGCGGGAGTACCCTCCATGAGCAGTTCTTC. Residues: CAINSGSTLHEQFF.

This clonotype appeared a few times. V gene TRBV4-2 combines with J gene TRBJ2-5; D gene uncertain. Germline CDR1 is LGHNA and CDR2 is YNFKEQ. Trimming removed 0 bases at V and 8 bases at J, with 16 bases between. CDR3 length equals 15 residues. CDR3 in amino acids: CASSQELSGPYTQYF. The CDR3 bases are TGTGCCAGCAGCCAAGAACTCTCCGGACCGTACACCCAGTACTTC.

Comment on this clonotype: A junction end diverges from the germline sequence, so it may reflect a read error. The rearrangement joins TRBV4-3 to TRBJ2-2; D is possibly TRBD2 (6 bases). CDR1 and CDR2 from the germline V gene are LGHNA and YSLEER. The CDR3 sequence is 16 residues long. The CDR3 here is CVSSQSAGRNTGELFF. CDR3 nucleotides: TGCGTCAGCAGCCAGAGTGCCGGGAGGAACACCGGGGAGCTGTTTTTT.

This clonotype has more than one count but fewer than ten. The rearrangement links TRBV28 to TRBJ2-3, with 9 positions matching TRBD2. The V gene end was trimmed by 3 bases and the J gene end by 0 bases; junction bases not matched to a gene: 7. Germline values: CDR1 MDHEN, CDR2 SYDVKM. The CDR3 covers 17 residues. The CDR3 here is CASSFIAGVPSTDTQYF. For the CDR3, the DNA is TGTGCCAGCAGTTTCATAGCGGGAGTCCCGAGCACAGATACGCAGTATTTT.

The sample holds a few counts of this clonotype. The J gene is TRBJ1-5, the V gene TRBV2; unclear D gene. V was clipped by 7 bases and J by 7 bases, with 20 bases between them. This CDR3 contains 15 residues. The germline V gene has CDR1 SNHLY and CDR2 FYNNEI. The CDR3 DNA reads TGTGCCAGCAAGTGGGGATCGTCAGGCGGGCAGCCCCAGCATTTT. This sequence encodes CASKWGSSGGQPQHF.

This clonotype was recorded a few times. V gene TRBV5-1 combines with J gene TRBJ1-2, with D tentatively TRBD1 (6 bases). The germline gives CDR1 SGHRS, CDR2 YFSETQ. The CDR3 totals 14 residues. The ends were cut back, 5 bases at V and 4 bases at J, with 15 bases in the middle. Here the CDR3 reads CASRPTQGSYGYTF. CDR3 DNA: TGCGCCAGCAGGCCAACACAGGGAAGCTATGGCTACACCTTC.

The V call is TRBV7-9, the J call TRBJ1-6; 9 positions match TRBD1. Trimming cost V 5 bases and J 4 bases; bases outside gene matches: 3. The CDR3 extends over 15 amino acids. Germline assignment: CDR1 SEHNR and CDR2 FQNEAQ (reference sequence). The CDR3 bases are TGTGCCAGCAGCGGCGGGACAGGGTATAATTCACCCCTCCACTTT. Amino acid sequence: CASSGGTGYNSPLHF.

This clonotype was recorded a few times. The chain recombines TRBV12-3 or TRBV12-4 with TRBJ1-1; no clear D. The germline V and J ends were trimmed by 6 bases and 5 bases, with 13 bases remaining between them. The CDR3 sequence is 13 residues long. The CDR3 loop is CASSPPVGTEAFF. The CDR3 DNA sequence: TGTGCCAGCAGCCCCCCAGTGGGGACTGAAGCTTTCTTT.

This clonotype was seen a few times. The rearrangement uses TRBV4-1 and TRBJ2-6; 7 positions match TRBD1. Germline V lookup: CDR1 MGHRA, CDR2 YSYEKL. The V and J ends lost 3 bases and 4 bases, in that order; junction bases with no gene match: 12. This CDR3 region has 18 residues. Here the CDR3 DNA reads TGCGCCAGCAGCCATTCTCCCCATAAGGGGGCAGGGGCCAACGTCCTGACTTTC. Its protein product is CASSHSPHKGAGANVLTF.

This clonotype was recorded at least ten times. The chain is built from TRBV5-1 and TRBJ2-3, with 9 bases matching TRBD1. Germline assignment: CDR1 SGHRS and CDR2 YFSETQ. V was pared by 4 bases and J by 2 bases, with 8 bases of the junction left unmatched. CDR3 size: 16 residues. The CDR3 region is CASSPRDRDLTDTQYF. The DNA for the CDR3 is TGCGCCAGCAGCCCCCGGGACAGGGATCTCACAGATACGCAGTATTTT.

This clonotype has at least ten counts. The chain combines TRBV7-9 with TRBJ2-1; 13 nucleotides agree with TRBD2. This CDR3 comprises 16 residues. J gave up 7 bases and V 0 bases, and 3 bases lay outside the gene matches. Germline CDR1 and CDR2: SEHNR and FQNEAQ (reference sequence). The CDR3 region is CASSLAGLAGRNEQFF. In DNA form, the CDR3 reads TGTGCCAGCAGCTTAGCGGGACTAGCGGGAAGGAATGAGCAGTTCTTC.

This clonotype has ten or more counts. V usage is TRBV5-5 and J usage is TRBJ1-4, with TRBD1 as a possible D gene (6 bases). The germline V gene has CDR1 SGHKS and CDR2 YYEKEE (reference sequence). Trimming removed 0 bases from V and 11 bases from J, with 23 bases in between. There are 17 residues in the CDR3. CDR3 protein: CASSLDVPATLQGKLFF. In DNA form, the CDR3 reads TGTGCCAGCAGCTTGGACGTCCCCGCGACCTTGCAGGGGAAACTGTTTTTT.

The chain recombines TRBV7-2 with TRBJ2-1; TRBD2 agrees at 7 bases. CDR3 length: 17 residues. CDR1 and CDR2 from the germline V gene are SGHTA and FQGNSA. Trimming took 1 base from V and 1 from J; bases not matched to a gene: 7. CDR3 amino acids: CASSLVAGVWSYNEQFF. The DNA of the CDR3 is TGTGCCAGCAGCTTAGTTGCGGGAGTGTGGTCCTACAATGAGCAGTTCTTC.

The chain combines TRBV27 with TRBJ1-4; tentatively, D is TRBD1 (5 bases). The CDR3 covers 16 residues. V was trimmed by 4 bases and J by 5 bases, leaving 17 bases between them. The V gene's germline CDR1 is MNHEY and CDR2 SMNVEV (reference sequence). The CDR3 bases are TGTGCCAGCAGTTGGGGGGTTGGACTGGCGAATGAAAAACTGTTTTTT. This codes for CASSWGVGLANEKLFF.

This clonotype was seen repeatedly, ten times or more. The rearrangement joins TRBV4-2 to TRBJ1-5, with a weak D call TRBD1 (6 bases). V was clipped by 2 bases and J by 7 bases, with 12 bases between them. The CDR3 totals 14 residues. In germline, CDR1 is LGHNA, CDR2 YNFKEQ. Written as DNA, the CDR3 is TGTGCCAGCAGCCAAACCGGCGGGGGCCAGCCCCAGCATTTT. Protein product: CASSQTGGGQPQHF.

In this sample, this clonotype turned up a few times. The chain links TRBV3-1 to TRBJ2-3; D is perhaps TRBD1 (5 bases). CDR1 is LGHDT, CDR2 YNNKEL, per germline (reference sequence). The ends were cut back, 4 bases at V and 3 bases at J, with 14 bases in the middle. The CDR3 loop spans 15 amino acids. The CDR3 sequence is CASSPPRQRTDTQYF. The CDR3 DNA sequence: TGTGCCAGCAGCCCCCCAAGACAGAGGACAGATACGCAGTATTTT.

In this sample, this clonotype turned up a few times. V usage is TRBV20-1 and J usage is TRBJ2-5, with a weak D call TRBD2 (6 bases). This CDR3 comprises 16 residues. The ends were cut back, 2 bases at V and 1 base at J, with 17 bases in the middle. Germline assignment: CDR1 DFQATT and CDR2 SNEGSKA (reference sequence). The CDR3 is CSARPSRLASQETQYF. The CDR3 DNA sequence: TGCAGTGCTAGACCGAGCAGGCTAGCGAGCCAAGAGACCCAGTACTTC.

This sequence joins TRBV4-2 and TRBJ2-1, with a weak D call TRBD1 (7 bases). The germline V and J ends were trimmed by 0 bases and 6 bases, with 24 bases remaining between them. Germline-derived CDR1 and CDR2 are LGHNA and YNFKEQ. The CDR3 has 19 residues. CDR3 nucleotides: TGTGCCAGCAGCCAAGATGGATTGGAGGGGGCCGTAAGACTCAATGAGCAGTTCTTC. This codes for CASSQDGLEGAVRLNEQFF.

This clonotype was recorded many times. This chain uses TRBV20-1 with TRBJ2-5, with 7 bases aligning to TRBD1. J lost 4 bases, V lost 3 bases, and 2 bases had no gene match. Germline V lookup: CDR1 DFQATT, CDR2 SNEGSKA (reference sequence). CDR3 length equals 12 residues. The CDR3, as DNA: TGCAGTGCTAGGAGGGGGCGAGAGACCCAGTACTTC. The encoded protein is CSARRGRETQYF.

The rearrangement joins TRBV6-5 to TRBJ2-7, with 7 bases lining up with TRBD1. V shed 0 bases, J shed 6 bases, and the junction held 14 bases outside the gene matches. The CDR3 extends over 17 amino acids. Germline CDR1 is MNHEY and CDR2 is SVGAGI. This CDR3 is CASSYSNPSDRVGEQYF. The CDR3 DNA reads as TGTGCCAGCAGTTACTCGAACCCCTCAGACAGGGTAGGCGAGCAGTACTTC.